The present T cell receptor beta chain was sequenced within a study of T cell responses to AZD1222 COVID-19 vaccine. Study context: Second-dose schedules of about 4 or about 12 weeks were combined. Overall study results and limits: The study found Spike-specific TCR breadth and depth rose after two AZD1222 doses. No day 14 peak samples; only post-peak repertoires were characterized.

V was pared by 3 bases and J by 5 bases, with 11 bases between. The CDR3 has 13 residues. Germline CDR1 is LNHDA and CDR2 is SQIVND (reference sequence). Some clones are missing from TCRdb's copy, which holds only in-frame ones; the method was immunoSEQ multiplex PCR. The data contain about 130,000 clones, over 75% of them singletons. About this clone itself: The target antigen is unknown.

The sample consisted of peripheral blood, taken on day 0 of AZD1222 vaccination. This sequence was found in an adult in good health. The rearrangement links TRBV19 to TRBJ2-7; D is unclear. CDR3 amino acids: CASSMRQVNEQYF. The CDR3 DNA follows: TGTGCCAGTAGTATGCGGCAGGTGAACGAGCAGTACTTC.